The T cell receptor beta chain described here comes from a study of blood T cell repertoires in COVID-19 (dated by TCRdb to 2020 to 2021). Turning to the overall study: The collaborator samples originated in the United States, Italy and Spain and spanned the acute and convalescent phases of COVID-19. The prospective study material was composed of cDNA or gDNA derived from T cells, B-cell-depleted T cells, or PBMCs. Subjects who had been exposed to COVID-19, were actively infected with it, or had recovered from it provided the deeply sampled blood TCRbeta repertoires that made up the dataset. The repertoires were released in a freely available public database intended as a resource for research on the immune response to SARS-CoV-2. The samples were drawn from two sources: the first 160 participants of the ongoing ImmuneRACE study, and about 1,300 subjects contributed by 6 global collaborators. The sample metadata nearly always contained a de-identified subject ID, COVID-19 status, age in years and sex. Where available, HLA class I and class II types were taken from metadata supplied by the sample provider and were not determined by assay-based typing. What the work shows at the level of the full study, not this receptor alone: Clinical and demographic metadata were provided uncurated, with the amount varying by source and participant.

TCRbeta CDR3 regions were amplified from genomic DNA by means of the immunoSEQ Assay, a bias-controlled multiplex PCR. The paper's processing steps were these. Nucleated cell counts per sample were estimated from amplification of reference gene primers within the assay. Sequence reads were collapsed and filtered to measure the absolute abundance of every unique TCRbeta CDR3 rearrangement. For each sample, productive Simpson clonality was calculated as the square root of Simpson's diversity index across productive rearrangements. This immuneACCESS table, as held by TCRdb, lists in-frame sequences with V and J called but not all clones. Of the missing ones, under half trace to an unresolved V gene in checked studies; the others have no known cause. V, J and clone size are those of that table, while D and trimming were read from the DNA. A total of around 230,000 clones appear in this sample, 88% of them only once. The top ten clonotypes cover 2% to 2.5% of the sample.

As to this clone: Its specific antigen is unknown. No per-base quality is available; no much larger clone lies one base away.

Counted from cysteine to phenylalanine, this CDR3 has 16 amino acids. Here the CDR3 DNA is all that survives: 48 bases in frame from base 1. V and J are trimmed by 4 bases and 7 bases, and the gene matches miss 16 bases of the junction. The germline V gene gives CDR1 as SGHRS and CDR2 as YFSETQ. Participants in the prospective study were aged roughly 18 to 100 years, lived in about two dozen United States geographic areas, and enrolled through a virtual design. In the prospective study, participants were assigned to cohorts based on the clinical history participants reported in a screening survey and a study questionnaire. Mobile phlebotomists in the prospective study collected whole blood, serum and a nasopharyngeal or oropharyngeal swab from every participant. Additional blood draws and questionnaires over an approximately 2-month period could optionally be provided by prospective study participants. Blood samples from the prospective study were shipped frozen or at room temperature prior to DNA extraction.

The TCR was taken from a woman aged 40 to 50 with acute COVID-19. Recombination connected TRBV5-1 to TRBJ1-1; a stretch of 7 junction bases matches TRBD1. The sequencing input was PBMCs or T cells enriched from blood (not recorded which). In nucleotide form, the sequence is TGCGCCAGCAGCCCGGGACAGTTGGAGGGGTTATATGAAGCTTTCTTT. The resulting protein is CASSPGQLEGLYEAFF.